A single sample gave rise to the 30 T cell receptor beta chains below, sequenced in a study of shared clonotypes between healthy human individuals. TCRdb's table, derived via immunoSEQ multiplex PCR, lists solely in-frame clones and lacks some. The sample has about 480,000 clones, 75% to 80% seen once. The sequenced sample consisted of PBMCs. The receptors stem from a woman aged 40 to 49 in good health. Some clones in this sample may be carry-over from other donors' samples.

CDR3 DNA: TGCGCCAGCAGCGACCTGCCCTTGACCCAACAAGAGACCCAGTACTTC. This sequence encodes CASSDLPLTQQETQYF. V and J are TRBV5-1 and TRBJ2-5; D not certain. Germline CDR1 SGHRS, CDR2 YFSETQ. V lost 4 bases and J lost 2, with 18 bases in between. This CDR3 has 16 residues.

V gene TRBV28 combines with J gene TRBJ2-7, with TRBD1 matching over 9 bases. V gave up 5 bases and J gave up 0 bases; unmatched junction bases: 8. The CDR3 is 16 amino acids. CDR1 is MDHEN and CDR2 is SYDVKM in the germline V gene. The CDR3 is CASSAYRGPLSYEQYF. DNA of the CDR3: TGTGCCAGCAGTGCTTACAGGGGGCCCCTCTCCTACGAGCAGTACTTC. The variable domain in full, with the rest retrieved from reference TRBV28 and TRBJ2-7, is DVKVTQSSRYLVKRTGEKVFLECVQDMDHENMFWYRQDPGLGLRLIYFSYDVKMKEKGDIPEGYSVSREKKERFSLILESASTNQTSMYLCASSAYRGPLSYEQYFGPGTRLTVT.

V gene TRBV5-4 combines with J gene TRBJ1-2; D possibly corresponds to TRBD1 (5 bases). Per germline, CDR1 SGHNT and CDR2 YYREEE (reference sequence). The CDR3 contains 14 residues. Trimming took off 0 bases at V and 7 bases at J, with 13 bases between the two ends. The CDR3 DNA reads as TGTGCCAGCAGCTTGGGCTACGGGGCGCTTGGCTACACCTTC. As protein: CASSLGYGALGYTF.

This clone was found many times. The chain uses TRBV6-1 and TRBJ2-7; TRBD1 agrees at 9 bases. Germline V gene lookup returns CDR1 MNHNS and CDR2 SASEGT. V gave up 5 bases and J gave up 1 base; unmatched junction bases: 6. There are 15 residues in the CDR3. CDR3 nucleotide sequence: TGTGCCAGCAGTTTTGAGGGACAGGGATCCTACGAGCAGTACTTC. Residues: CASSFEGQGSYEQYF.

V is TRBV27 and J is TRBJ2-7; 7 bases match TRBD2. V trimming: 6 bases; J trimming: 3 bases; junction bases outside the gene matches: 5. Germline V gives CDR1 MNHEY, CDR2 SMNVEV (reference sequence). The CDR3 has 13 amino acids. CDR3 nucleotides: TGTGCCAGCAGGGGCAGCGGGATCTACGAGCAGTACTTC. Protein sequence: CASRGSGIYEQYF.

The rearrangement links TRBV7-9 to TRBJ2-7; 12 bases match TRBD2. Germline V gene lookup returns CDR1 SEHNR and CDR2 FQNEAQ (reference sequence). The CDR3 runs to 16 residues. V dropped 4 bases and J dropped 2; count of bases not matched to a gene: 6. The CDR3 DNA reads as TGTGCCAGCAGCTCACCTAGCGGGAGGGCAACCTACGAGCAGTACTTC. As protein: CASSSPSGRATYEQYF.

The chain carries TRBV5-1 and TRBJ2-3, with 7 nucleotides matching TRBD1. The CDR3 has 14 residues. The junction had 2 bases not matched to a gene; V was cut back by 3 bases and J by 1 base. Germline CDR1 reads SGHRS; CDR2 reads YFSETQ. The DNA of the CDR3 is TGCGCCAGCAGCTCACAGGGGCGCACAGATACGCAGTATTTT. This encodes CASSSQGRTDTQYF. Supplemented by reference TRBV5-1 and TRBJ2-3, the full variable domain reads KAGVTQTPRYLIKTRGQQVTLSCSPISGHRSVSWYQQTPGQGLQFLFEYFSETQRNKGNFPGRFSGRQFSNSRSEMNVSTLELGDSALYLCASSSQGRTDTQYFGPGTRLTVL.

This chain links TRBV5-4 with TRBJ1-1, with D maybe TRBD1 (6 bases). V shed 3 bases and J shed 0 bases, with 15 bases lying between them. Looked up from germline, CDR1 is SGHNT and CDR2 is YYREEE (reference sequence). This CDR3 is 16 amino acids long. CDR3: CASSSRTGGMNTEAFF. The DNA for the CDR3 is TGTGCCAGCAGCTCTCGGACGGGGGGCATGAACACTGAAGCTTTCTTT. The variable domain in full, with the rest retrieved from reference TRBV5-4 and TRBJ1-1, is ETGVTQSPTHLIKTRGQQVTLRCSSQSGHNTVSWYQQALGQGPQFIFQYYREEENGRGNFPPRFSGLQFPNYSSELNVNALELDDSALYLCASSSRTGGMNTEAFFGQGTRLTVV.

The gene calls are TRBV9 and TRBJ2-7; D gene ambiguous. This CDR3 comprises 13 residues. V dropped 0 bases and J dropped 0 bases, with 4 bases sitting between them. Germline V lookup: CDR1 SGDLS, CDR2 YYNGEE. CDR3 residues: CASSVVPSYEQYF. The DNA for the CDR3 is TGTGCCAGCAGCGTAGTTCCCTCCTACGAGCAGTACTTC.

Points on this clone: This sample also contains other DNA sequences that code for the same CDR3. The chain has TRBV19 and TRBJ1-5; no clear D. Trimming cost V 2 bases and J 2 bases, with 4 bases left between them. CDR3 size: 13 residues. Looked up from germline, CDR1 is LNHDA and CDR2 is SQIVND (reference sequence). The CDR3 region has the DNA TGTGCCAGTAGTATAAACGGCAATCAGCCCCAGCATTTT. Translating it yields CASSINGNQPQHF.

The chain is built from TRBV11-2 and TRBJ1-2; D remains unclear. This CDR3 is built from 10 residues. Trimming took 3 bases from V and 7 from J, leaving 3 bases between them. CDR1 is SGHAT and CDR2 is FQNNGV in the germline V gene. This chain's CDR3 is CASSFLGYTF. The DNA for the CDR3 is TGTGCCAGCAGCTTTCTTGGCTACACCTTC.

The chain uses TRBV28 and TRBJ1-3, with a tentative D call TRBD1 (6 bases). CDR1 is MDHEN, CDR2 SYDVKM, per germline. CDR3 length equals 14 residues. Trimming took off 2 bases at V and 2 bases at J, with 7 bases between the two ends. As DNA, the CDR3 is TGTGCCAGCAGTTTAGCAGGGGCTGGAAACACCATATATTTT. Translating gives CASSLAGAGNTIYF.

This chain uses TRBV29-1 with TRBJ2-7; possible D gene TRBD2, 5 bases. Germline V gene sequence: CDR1 SQVTM, CDR2 ANQGSEA. The CDR3 sequence is 14 residues long. Trimming removed 6 bases from V and 1 base from J, with 16 bases in between. CDR3 sequence reads: CSVGQRSLSYEQYF. Written as DNA, the CDR3 is TGCAGCGTGGGCCAGCGGTCCCTTTCCTACGAGCAGTACTTC.

The chain recombines TRBV6-1 with TRBJ2-7, with TRBD1 as a possible D gene (6 bases). The CDR3 is 12 amino acids. The ends were cut back, 5 bases at V and 6 bases at J, with 11 bases in the middle. CDR1 and CDR2 from the germline V gene are MNHNS and SASEGT. The CDR3 DNA reads as TGTGCCAGCAGTTCACAGGGCACCGAGCAGTACTTC. The encoded protein is CASSSQGTEQYF.

As concerns this clone: Other nucleotide sequences in the sample specify the same CDR3. The chain recombines TRBV19 with TRBJ1-5; no clear D gene. The CDR3 totals 13 residues. The V gene lost 1 base and the J gene lost 4 bases, with 5 bases spanning the gap. Per germline, CDR1 LNHDA and CDR2 SQIVND (reference sequence). The CDR3 region has the DNA TGTGCCAGTAGTATAGGAGGGAATCAGCCCCAGCATTTT. Protein product: CASSIGGNQPQHF.

The chain joins TRBV7-6 to TRBJ1-4; TRBD1 might be the D (6 bases). Germline CDR1 is SGHVS and CDR2 is FNYEAQ. This CDR3 has 14 residues. V was trimmed by 5 bases and J by 3 bases, leaving 10 bases between them. The CDR3 sequence: CASSQDRANEKLFF. CDR3 DNA sequence: TGTGCCAGCAGCCAGGACAGAGCTAATGAAAAACTGTTTTTT.

This chain joins TRBV7-2 and TRBJ2-5, with a possible D match to TRBD2 (6 bases). With 1 base removed from V and 5 bases from J, the gap between germline ends came to 14 bases. Germline V gives CDR1 SGHTA, CDR2 FQGNSA. This CDR3 contains 15 residues. The CDR3 sequence: CASSLEWREWETQYF. CDR3 sequence (DNA): TGTGCCAGCAGCTTAGAGTGGCGGGAATGGGAGACCCAGTACTTC.

The gene calls are TRBV6-6 and TRBJ2-7; perhaps TRBD2 as D (6 bases). V was pared by 6 bases and J by 3 bases, with 18 bases between. This CDR3 spans 15 amino acids. Per the germline V gene, CDR1 is MNHNY and CDR2 is SVGAGI (reference sequence). CDR3 region: CASSKDSRDFYEQYF. The CDR3 nucleotides read TGTGCCAGCAGCAAGGATTCCCGGGACTTCTACGAGCAGTACTTC.

The count of this clone is one. The chain carries TRBV5-1 and TRBJ2-1; 13 bases match TRBD2. The germline V gene encodes CDR1 SGHRS and CDR2 YFSETQ. The CDR3 runs to 17 residues. Trimming took 3 bases from V and 0 from J; bases not matched to a gene: 3. CDR3 region: CASSSGLAGNSYNEQFF. CDR3 DNA: TGCGCCAGCAGCTCGGGACTAGCGGGGAACTCCTACAATGAGCAGTTCTTC.

The chain uses TRBV6-1 and TRBJ2-2, with D tentatively TRBD1 (6 bases). The CDR3 runs to 14 residues. Germline V gene lookup returns CDR1 MNHNS and CDR2 SASEGT. The V end was cut by 11 bases, the J end by 6 bases, with 19 bases between. The CDR3 region has the DNA TGTGCCGGGATTTACAGGGAAGGAGCCGGGGAGCTGTTTTTT. Amino acid sequence: CAGIYREGAGELFF.

The chain couples TRBV5-1 to TRBJ2-3, with D possibly being TRBD2 (6 bases). The germline V gene encodes CDR1 SGHRS and CDR2 YFSETQ. The CDR3 totals 13 residues. V dropped 4 bases and J dropped 5 bases, with 11 bases sitting between them. The chain's CDR3 is CASSGTGGDTQYF. The CDR3 region has the DNA TGCGCCAGCAGCGGGACTGGGGGAGATACGCAGTATTTT.

The chain uses TRBV7-2 and TRBJ2-3; D possibly uses TRBD1 or TRBD2 (5 bases each). There are 12 residues in the CDR3. CDR1 is SGHTA, CDR2 FQGNSA, per germline. V lost 6 bases and J lost 10, with 14 bases in between. CDR3 region: CASRQAGMAQYF. As DNA, the CDR3 is TGTGCCAGCAGACAGGCCGGGATGGCGCAGTATTTT.

DNA for the CDR3: TGTGCCAGCAGCTTGGCCTTGGGGGCGAGTACTGAAGCTTTCTTT. Its protein is CASSLALGASTEAFF. The chain couples TRBV5-6 to TRBJ1-1; the D gene is possibly TRBD1 (6 bases). The V and J ends lost 0 bases and 5 bases respectively, with 14 bases between them. CDR1 is SGHDT, CDR2 YYEEEE, per germline. This CDR3 is built from 15 residues.

The chain recombines TRBV19 with TRBJ2-1, with TRBD1 identical over 10 bases. There are 14 residues in the CDR3. Trimming cost V 7 bases and J 6 bases; bases outside gene matches: 6. The germline V gene encodes CDR1 LNHDA and CDR2 SQIVND (reference sequence). CDR3 sequence: CASKTGQGFNEQFF. CDR3 DNA: TGTGCCAGTAAGACGGGACAGGGGTTCAATGAGCAGTTCTTC.

The rearrangement links TRBV5-1 to TRBJ2-2, with TRBD2 identical over 8 bases. The CDR3 is 18 amino acids. Germline CDR1 is SGHRS and CDR2 is YFSETQ. V was pared by 3 bases and J by 4 bases, with 14 bases of the junction left unmatched. Written as DNA, the CDR3 is TGCGCCAGCAGCTCCGGACCCGCGGGACTAGTAAGCACCGGGGAGCTGTTTTTT. Translating it yields CASSSGPAGLVSTGELFF.

V gene TRBV27 combines with J gene TRBJ2-1, with D perhaps assigned TRBD1 or TRBD2 (5 bases each). CDR1 and CDR2 (germline): MNHEY, SMNVEV (reference sequence). The CDR3 is 14 amino acids. Trimming shortened V by 10 bases and J by 7 bases, and 20 bases separated the two germline ends. CDR3 nucleotides: TGTGCCATCCGGGGCACCCGGTCAAGGAATGAGCAGTTCTTC. It translates to CAIRGTRSRNEQFF.

This CDR3 is CASSIAEVAGYTF. As DNA, the CDR3 is TGTGCCAGTAGTATCGCGGAGGTGGCCGGCTACACCTTC. V gene TRBV19 combines with J gene TRBJ1-2; D is undetermined. Germline CDR1 LNHDA, CDR2 SQIVND (reference sequence). Deletions cut 3 bases from V and 8 bases from J, with 13 bases between. The CDR3 is 13 amino acids.

The chain uses TRBV7-2 and TRBJ2-4; 9 bases are shared with TRBD2. V trimming: 1 base; J trimming: 7 bases; junction bases outside the gene matches: 11. Per the germline V gene, CDR1 is SGHTA and CDR2 is FQGNSA. CDR3 length: 17 residues. The CDR3 sequence: CASSLGSAGGRGNIQYF. The CDR3 region has the DNA TGTGCCAGCAGCTTAGGGTCGGCGGGAGGGCGTGGTAACATTCAGTACTTC.

The chain carries TRBV18 and TRBJ2-2; a possible D gene is TRBD1 (6 bases). Germline assignment: CDR1 KGHSH and CDR2 LQKENI. Trimming took off 0 bases at V and 3 bases at J, with 17 bases between the two ends. The CDR3 runs 18 residues. CDR3 coding DNA: TGTGCCAGCTCACCACCGAAGTGGGACACAACTCACACCGGGGAGCTGTTTTTT. Translation gives CASSPPKWDTTHTGELFF.

This chain links TRBV28 with TRBJ2-7; the match to TRBD2 covers 10 bases. The V and J ends lost 4 bases and 2 bases, in that order; junction bases with no gene match: 8. The CDR3 contains 16 residues. Looked up from germline, CDR1 is MDHEN and CDR2 is SYDVKM. The CDR3 region is CASSSQGLAFTYEQYF. DNA of the CDR3: TGTGCCAGCAGTTCTCAGGGACTAGCGTTCACCTACGAGCAGTACTTC.